This T cell receptor beta chain was recorded in a study of blood T cell repertoires in COVID-19. Trimming removed 2 bases at V and 4 bases at J, with 11 bases between. Germline V gene data show CDR1 as LGHDT and CDR2 as YNNKEL (reference sequence). The CDR3 consists of 14 residues. Per the original methods: Amplified reference gene primers provided the basis for estimating nucleated cell counts. Sequenced by immunoSEQ multiplex PCR; TCRdb stores in-frame clones only, minus some. The V and J calls and the clone size are those of that table, but D and trimming were determined from the DNA. The sample has roughly 74,000 clones, about 90% seen once.

The clonotype was recovered from an elderly woman with active or convalescent COVID-19. The sequencing input was peripheral blood. The chain has TRBV3-1 (or the pseudogene TRBV3-2) and TRBJ2-5; D is perhaps TRBD1 (6 bases). The CDR3 loop is CASSQRGFRETQYF. The CDR3 bases are TGTGCCAGCAGCCAAAGGGGGTTCCGAGAGACCCAGTACTTC.